The 18 T cell receptor beta chains below come from one sample, sequenced in a study of T cell responses to AZD1222 COVID-19 vaccine. Generated by immunoSEQ multiplex PCR, the TCRdb table keeps only in-frame clones and is missing some. The sample shows some 120,000 clones, around 90% of them seen only once. The specimen was peripheral blood, collected on day 0 of AZD1222 vaccination. The receptors were gathered from an adult in good health.

The J gene is TRBJ1-1, the V gene TRBV2; TRBD1 aligns across 8 bases. The CDR3 covers 16 residues. Looked up from germline, CDR1 is SNHLY and CDR2 is FYNNEI. V lost 2 bases to trimming and J lost 4 bases; unmatched junction nucleotides: 9. The CDR3 DNA reads as TGTGCCAGCAGTGAACCCAGTCAGGGGGCGATCACTGAAGCTTTCTTT. The encoded protein is CASSEPSQGAITEAFF.

The sample holds a few counts of this clone. The chain's CDR3 is CASSAQASSGNTIYF. Written as DNA, the CDR3 is TGTGCCAGCAGCGCTCAGGCCTCCTCTGGAAACACCATATATTTT. This rearrangement joins TRBV7-8 to TRBJ1-3; no clear D. The CDR3 sequence is 15 residues long. V shed 5 bases and J shed 0 bases, with 11 bases lying between them. Germline V gives CDR1 SGHVS, CDR2 FQNEAQ.

The chain has TRBV19 and TRBJ1-2; 7 nucleotides line up with TRBD1. Germline lookup yields CDR1 LNHDA and CDR2 SQIVND (reference sequence). The CDR3 loop spans 15 amino acids. The V gene end was trimmed by 5 bases and the J gene end by 6 bases; junction bases not matched to a gene: 12. The chain's CDR3 is CASSLGTVSGDGYTF. The DNA of the CDR3 is TGTGCCAGTAGTCTCGGGACAGTAAGTGGGGATGGCTACACCTTC.

The gene calls are TRBV3-1 (or the pseudogene TRBV3-2) and TRBJ2-3; no reliable D call. Trimming took 1 base from V and 0 from J, leaving 11 bases between them. Germline lookup yields CDR1 LGHDT and CDR2 YNNKEL (reference sequence). The CDR3 has 16 amino acids. This chain's CDR3 is CASSQAGTISTDTQYF. CDR3 sequence (DNA): TGTGCCAGCAGCCAAGCTGGAACAATTAGCACAGATACGCAGTATTTT.

The J gene is TRBJ2-7, the V gene TRBV12-3 or TRBV12-4; D gene ambiguous. The CDR3 covers 13 residues. The V gene lost 5 bases and the J gene lost 3 bases, with 11 bases spanning the gap. CDR3 sequence (DNA): TGTGCCAGCAGTCTCACAGCCAGCTACGAGCAGTACTTC. Protein product: CASSLTASYEQYF.

This chain connects TRBV5-6 to TRBJ2-3, with a weak D call TRBD2 (7 bases). V was cut by 4 bases and J by 8 bases, with 23 bases left in between. In germline, CDR1 is SGHDT, CDR2 YYEEEE. CDR3 length: 16 amino acids. The CDR3 DNA sequence: TGTGCCAGCAGCGTGGGGGGGCGGGGCCCTTCGGTTACGCAGTATTTT. Its protein is CASSVGGRGPSVTQYF. The entire variable domain, with the rest obtained from reference TRBV5-6 and TRBJ2-3, is as follows: DAGVTQSPTHLIKTRGQQVTLRCSPKSGHDTVSWYQQALGQGPQFIFQYYEEEERQRGNFPDRFSGHQFPNYSSELNVNALLLGDSALYLCASSVGGRGPSVTQYFGPGTRLTVL.

CDR3 nucleotide sequence: TGCGCCAGCAGTGATGCCAGCCAAGAGACCCAGTACTTC. Translation: CASSDASQETQYF. The chain is built from TRBV10-1 and TRBJ2-5; D unresolved. V dropped 3 bases and J dropped 1 base, with 6 bases sitting between them. CDR1 and CDR2 from the germline V gene are WNHNN and SYGVQD (reference sequence). The CDR3 totals 13 residues.

The V gene is TRBV3-1 (or the pseudogene TRBV3-2), the J gene TRBJ1-4; TRBD1 is a possible D gene (5 bases). V was trimmed by 5 bases and J by 3 bases, leaving 13 bases between them. Germline V gene sequence: CDR1 LGHDT, CDR2 YNNKEL (reference sequence). There are 15 residues in the CDR3. The CDR3 DNA follows: TGTGCCAGCAGCGTTGGGGGAGGCCCTAATGAAAAACTGTTTTTT. Its translation is CASSVGGGPNEKLFF.

CDR3 sequence reads: CASSSWTSGTSSYEQYF. As DNA, the CDR3 is TGTGCCAGCAGCTCTTGGACTAGCGGGACTAGCTCCTACGAGCAGTACTTC. V gene TRBV7-8 combines with J gene TRBJ2-7; 12 bases fit TRBD2. CDR3 length: 17 amino acids. After removal of 4 bases from V and 0 bases from J, the junction contained 7 bases not matched to a gene. Germline CDR1 SGHVS, CDR2 FQNEAQ.

The rearrangement joins TRBV2 to TRBJ1-2, with a weak D call TRBD1 (5 bases). Trimming removed 3 bases from V and 4 bases from J, with 12 bases in between. CDR3 length equals 14 residues. CDR1 and CDR2 from the germline V gene are SNHLY and FYNNEI. CDR3 loop: CASSEEGSTYGYTF. CDR3 nucleotide sequence: TGTGCCAGCAGTGAGGAGGGGTCGACCTATGGCTACACCTTC.

This clone was found once. The chain links TRBV9 to TRBJ1-2; D gene ambiguous. V lost 0 bases to trimming and J lost 7 bases, with 10 bases between them. This CDR3 comprises 13 residues. CDR1 SGDLS and CDR2 YYNGEE come from the germline V gene. The CDR3: CASSVVAGRGYTF. The CDR3 DNA reads TGTGCCAGCAGCGTAGTGGCCGGGCGTGGCTACACCTTC.

The chain uses TRBV7-2 and TRBJ1-5, with a weak D call TRBD1 (5 bases). CDR3 length equals 16 residues. V was pared by 0 bases and J by 3 bases, with 12 bases between. Germline loops: CDR1 SGHTA, CDR2 FQGNSA. The DNA for the CDR3 is TGTGCCAGCAGCTTAGCCGGGACGCGCAACAATCAGCCCCAGCATTTT. This translates into CASSLAGTRNNQPQHF.

This sequence joins TRBV4-3 and TRBJ1-2; D gene ambiguous. The germline V gene has CDR1 LGHNA and CDR2 YSLEER. The CDR3 is 15 residues long. Deletions cut 0 bases from V and 5 bases from J, with 13 bases between. CDR3 region: CASSQELGVGYGYTF. CDR3 coding DNA: TGCGCCAGCAGCCAAGAACTGGGTGTAGGGTATGGCTACACCTTC.

V is TRBV14 and J is TRBJ1-1; possible D gene TRBD1, 5 bases. V gave up 2 bases and J gave up 5 bases, with 12 bases separating them. Germline lookup yields CDR1 SGHDN and CDR2 FVKESK. The CDR3 extends over 14 amino acids. CDR3 bases: TGTGCCAGCAGCCAATTACGGGGGGAGACTGAAGCTTTCTTT. This codes for CASSQLRGETEAFF.

The chain combines TRBV7-9 with TRBJ2-6; maybe TRBD1 (5 bases). Germline V lookup: CDR1 SEHNR, CDR2 FQNEAQ (reference sequence). Between the trimmed V and J ends, which lost 4 bases and 4 bases, there was a span of 11 bases. The CDR3 length is 15 residues. The CDR3 nucleotides are TGTGCCAGCAGCTCCACACGGACAGGGGCCAACGTCCTGACTTTC. Translated: CASSSTRTGANVLTF.

The rearrangement uses TRBV28 and TRBJ2-3; 7 bases agree with TRBD1. The J segment lost 3 bases and the V segment lost 6 bases, leaving 12 bases of the junction unmatched. Per the germline V gene, CDR1 is MDHEN and CDR2 is SYDVKM. The CDR3 extends over 16 amino acids. CDR3: CASRGSDRATTDTQYF. As DNA, the CDR3 is TGTGCCAGCAGGGGCTCCGACAGGGCGACTACAGATACGCAGTATTTT.

This clone was counted a few times. J is TRBJ2-1 and V is TRBV25-1, with TRBD1 matching 8 bases. Per germline, CDR1 MGHDK and CDR2 SYGVNS. Germline trimming cut 4 bases from V and 3 bases from J; bases unmatched to any gene: 5. The CDR3 is made up of 15 amino acids. Here the CDR3 DNA reads TGTGCCAGCAGTGTACAGGGGGTGGGCTACAATGAGCAGTTCTTC. It is translated as CASSVQGVGYNEQFF. Combining the CDR3 with reference TRBV25-1 and TRBJ2-1 gives the whole variable domain EADIYQTPRYLVIGTGKKITLECSQTMGHDKMYWYQQDPGMELHLIHYSYGVNSTEKGDLSSESTVSRIRTEHFPLTLESARPSHTSQYLCASSVQGVGYNEQFFGPGTRLTVL.

The CDR3 protein is CASSQEDGGGETQYF. DNA of the CDR3: TGCGCCAGCAGCCAAGAAGACGGCGGAGGAGAGACCCAGTACTTC. V gene TRBV4-1 combines with J gene TRBJ2-5; tentative D call: TRBD2 (5 bases). Trimming took 0 bases from V and 4 from J, leaving 12 bases between them. In germline, CDR1 is MGHRA, CDR2 YSYEKL. This CDR3 has 15 residues.